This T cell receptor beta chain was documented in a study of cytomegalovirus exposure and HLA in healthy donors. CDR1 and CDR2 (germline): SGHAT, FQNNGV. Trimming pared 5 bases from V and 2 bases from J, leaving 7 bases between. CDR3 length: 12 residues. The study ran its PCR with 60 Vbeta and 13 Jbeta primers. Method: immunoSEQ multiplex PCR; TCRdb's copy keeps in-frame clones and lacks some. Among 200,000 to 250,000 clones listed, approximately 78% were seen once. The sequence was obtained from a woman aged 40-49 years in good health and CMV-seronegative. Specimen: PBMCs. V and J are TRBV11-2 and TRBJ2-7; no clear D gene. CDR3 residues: CASSLTPYEQYF. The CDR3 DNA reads TGTGCCAGCAGCCTAACCCCCTACGAGCAGTACTTC.